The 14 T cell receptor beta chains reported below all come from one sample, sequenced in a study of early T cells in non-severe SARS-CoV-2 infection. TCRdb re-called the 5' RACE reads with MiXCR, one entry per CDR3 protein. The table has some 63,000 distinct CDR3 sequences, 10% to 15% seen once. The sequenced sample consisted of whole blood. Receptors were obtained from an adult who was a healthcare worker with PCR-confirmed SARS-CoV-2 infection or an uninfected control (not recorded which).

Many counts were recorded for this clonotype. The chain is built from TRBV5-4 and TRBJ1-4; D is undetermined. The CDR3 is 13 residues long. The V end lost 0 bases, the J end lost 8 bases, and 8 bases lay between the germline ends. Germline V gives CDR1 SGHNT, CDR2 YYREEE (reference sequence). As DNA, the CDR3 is TGTGCCAGCAGCTTGGCCGTAGGGGAAAAACTGTTTTTT. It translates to CASSLAVGEKLFF.

This CDR3 is CSREHALQETQYF. In DNA, the CDR3 is TGCAGCCGGGAACATGCACTGCAAGAGACCCAGTACTTC. The V and J genes are TRBV20-1 and TRBJ2-5; D might be TRBD2 (5 bases). Germline V gene lookup returns CDR1 DFQATT and CDR2 SNEGSKA (reference sequence). This CDR3 comprises 13 residues.

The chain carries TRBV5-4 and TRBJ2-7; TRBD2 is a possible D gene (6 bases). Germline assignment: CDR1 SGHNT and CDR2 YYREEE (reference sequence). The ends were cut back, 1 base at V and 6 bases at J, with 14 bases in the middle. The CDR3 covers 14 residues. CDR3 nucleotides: TGTGCCAGCAGCTTGACTAGCCGCAGTGGCGAGCAGTACTTC. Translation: CASSLTSRSGEQYF.

The CDR3, as DNA: TGCAGTGCTAGGACAACCGGGGGGTTGGCCGGGGAGCTGTTTTTT. Translation gives CSARTTGGLAGELFF. This sequence joins TRBV20-1 and TRBJ2-2, with TRBD2 identical over 7 bases. V shed 3 bases, J shed 6 bases, and the junction held 10 bases outside the gene matches. CDR1 is DFQATT and CDR2 is SNEGSKA in the germline V gene (reference sequence). There are 15 residues in the CDR3.

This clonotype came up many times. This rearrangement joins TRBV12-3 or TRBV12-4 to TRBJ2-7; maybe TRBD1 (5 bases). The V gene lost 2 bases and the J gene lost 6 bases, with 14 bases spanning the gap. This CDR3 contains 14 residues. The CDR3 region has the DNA TGTGCCAGCAGTTTAATGGCAGGGCTGGGCGAGCAGTACTTC. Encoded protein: CASSLMAGLGEQYF.

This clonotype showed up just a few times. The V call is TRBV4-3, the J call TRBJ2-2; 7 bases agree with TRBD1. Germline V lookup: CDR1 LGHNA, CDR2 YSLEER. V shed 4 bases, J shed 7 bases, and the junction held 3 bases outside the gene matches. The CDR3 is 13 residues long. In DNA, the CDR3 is TGCGCCAGCAGCCTGACAGGGTTCGGGGAGCTGTTTTTT. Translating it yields CASSLTGFGELFF.

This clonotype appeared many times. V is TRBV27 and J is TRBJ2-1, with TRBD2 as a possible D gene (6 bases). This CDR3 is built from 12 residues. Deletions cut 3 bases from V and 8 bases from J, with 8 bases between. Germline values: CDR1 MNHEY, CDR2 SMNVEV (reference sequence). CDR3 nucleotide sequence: TGTGCCAGCAGTTTCCGGGACTATGAGCAGTTCTTC. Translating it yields CASSFRDYEQFF.

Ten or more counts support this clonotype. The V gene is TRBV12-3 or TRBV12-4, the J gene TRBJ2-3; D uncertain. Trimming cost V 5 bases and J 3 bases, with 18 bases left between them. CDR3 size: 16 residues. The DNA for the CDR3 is TGTGCCAGCAGTCCCCAATCCCCCGATGGTACAGATACGCAGTATTTT. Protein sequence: CASSPQSPDGTDTQYF.

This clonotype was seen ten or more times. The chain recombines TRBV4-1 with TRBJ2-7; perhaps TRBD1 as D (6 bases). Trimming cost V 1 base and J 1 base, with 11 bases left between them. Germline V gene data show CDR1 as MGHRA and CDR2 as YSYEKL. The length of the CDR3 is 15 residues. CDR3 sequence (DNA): TGCGCCAGCAGCCAAGGAGGGGGAAGGTCCTACGAGCAGTACTTC. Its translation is CASSQGGGRSYEQYF.

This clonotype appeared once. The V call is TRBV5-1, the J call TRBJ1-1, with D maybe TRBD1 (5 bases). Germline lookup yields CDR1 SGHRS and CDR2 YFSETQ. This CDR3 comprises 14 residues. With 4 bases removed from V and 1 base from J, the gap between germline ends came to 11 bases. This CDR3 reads CASSRLTENTEAFF. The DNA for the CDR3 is TGCGCCAGCAGCAGATTGACAGAGAACACTGAAGCTTTCTTT.

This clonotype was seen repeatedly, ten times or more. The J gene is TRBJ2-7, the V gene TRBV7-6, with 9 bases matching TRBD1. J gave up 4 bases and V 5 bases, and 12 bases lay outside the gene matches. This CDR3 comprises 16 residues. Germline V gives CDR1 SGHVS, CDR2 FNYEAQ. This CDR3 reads CASSPRTGANLYEQYF. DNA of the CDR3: TGTGCCAGCAGCCCCCGGACAGGGGCTAATTTGTACGAGCAGTACTTC.

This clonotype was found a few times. The CDR3 DNA reads as TGTGCCAGCAGCGTAGGGATACAGGCCTCTGGAAACACCATATATTTT. It specifies CASSVGIQASGNTIYF. The chain uses TRBV9 and TRBJ1-3; possibly TRBD1 for D (5 bases). Germline CDR1 is SGDLS and CDR2 is YYNGEE. The CDR3 is made up of 16 amino acids. Deletions cut 0 bases from V and 0 bases from J, with 10 bases between.

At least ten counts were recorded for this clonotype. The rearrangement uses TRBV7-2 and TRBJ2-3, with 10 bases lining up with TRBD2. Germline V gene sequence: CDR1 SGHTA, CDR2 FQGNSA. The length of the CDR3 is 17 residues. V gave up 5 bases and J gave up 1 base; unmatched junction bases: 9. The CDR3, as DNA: TGTGCCAGCAGCCTTGCGGGGCTAGCGGGGGGCACAGATACGCAGTATTTT. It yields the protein CASSLAGLAGGTDTQYF.

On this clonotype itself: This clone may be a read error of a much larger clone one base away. The CDR3 loop reads CGSSAKDRAETQYF. CDR3 bases: TGTGGCAGCAGCGCGAAGGACAGGGCTGAGACCCAGTACTTC. The chain carries TRBV7-9 and TRBJ2-5, with 8 bases fitting TRBD1. Germline CDR1 SEHNR, CDR2 FQNEAQ (reference sequence). This CDR3 has 14 amino acids.